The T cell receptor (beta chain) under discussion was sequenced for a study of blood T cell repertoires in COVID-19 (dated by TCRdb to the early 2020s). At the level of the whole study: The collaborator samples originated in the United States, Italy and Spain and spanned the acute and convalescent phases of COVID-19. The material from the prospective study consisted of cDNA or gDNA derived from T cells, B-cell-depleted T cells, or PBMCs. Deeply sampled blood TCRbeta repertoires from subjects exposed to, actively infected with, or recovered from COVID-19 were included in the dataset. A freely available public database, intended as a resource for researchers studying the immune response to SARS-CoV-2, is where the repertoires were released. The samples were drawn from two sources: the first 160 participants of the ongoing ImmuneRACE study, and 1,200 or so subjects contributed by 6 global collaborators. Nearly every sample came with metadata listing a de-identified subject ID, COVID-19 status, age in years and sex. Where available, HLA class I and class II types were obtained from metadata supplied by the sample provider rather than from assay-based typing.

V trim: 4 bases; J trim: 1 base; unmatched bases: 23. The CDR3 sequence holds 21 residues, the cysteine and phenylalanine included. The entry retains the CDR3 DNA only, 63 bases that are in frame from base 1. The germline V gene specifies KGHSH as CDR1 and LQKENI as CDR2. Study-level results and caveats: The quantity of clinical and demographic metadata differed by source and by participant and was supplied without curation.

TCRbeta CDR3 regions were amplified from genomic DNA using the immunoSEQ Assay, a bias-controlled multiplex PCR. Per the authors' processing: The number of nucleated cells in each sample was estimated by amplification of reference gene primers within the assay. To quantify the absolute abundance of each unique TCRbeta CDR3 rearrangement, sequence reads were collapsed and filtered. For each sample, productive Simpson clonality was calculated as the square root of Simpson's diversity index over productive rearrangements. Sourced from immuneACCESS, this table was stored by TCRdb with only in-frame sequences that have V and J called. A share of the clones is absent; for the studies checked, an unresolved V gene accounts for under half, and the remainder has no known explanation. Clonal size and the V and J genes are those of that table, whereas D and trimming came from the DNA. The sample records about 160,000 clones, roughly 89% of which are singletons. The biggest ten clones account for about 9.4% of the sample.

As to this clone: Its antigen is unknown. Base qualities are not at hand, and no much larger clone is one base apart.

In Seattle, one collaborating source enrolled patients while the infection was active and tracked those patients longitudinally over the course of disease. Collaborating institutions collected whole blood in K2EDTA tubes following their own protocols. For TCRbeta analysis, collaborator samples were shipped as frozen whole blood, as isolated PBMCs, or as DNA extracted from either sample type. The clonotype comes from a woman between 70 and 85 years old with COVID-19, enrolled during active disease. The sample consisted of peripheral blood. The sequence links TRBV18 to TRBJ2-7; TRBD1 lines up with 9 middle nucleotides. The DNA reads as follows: TGTGCCAGCTCACTTACATCTCCGGGACAGGGAATCATTGTGGGGTCCTACGAGCAGTACTTC. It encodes CASSLTSPGQGIIVGSYEQYF.